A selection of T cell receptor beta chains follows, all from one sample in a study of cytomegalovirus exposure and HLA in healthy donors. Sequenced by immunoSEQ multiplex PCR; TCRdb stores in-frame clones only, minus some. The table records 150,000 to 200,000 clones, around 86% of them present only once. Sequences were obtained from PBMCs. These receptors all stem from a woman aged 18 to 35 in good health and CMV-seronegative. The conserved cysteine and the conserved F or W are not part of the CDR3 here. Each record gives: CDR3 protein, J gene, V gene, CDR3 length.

CDR3aa: ASSFSAYGYT
j_gene: TRBJ1-2
v_gene: TRBV7-9
len: 10

CDR3aa: ASSLGTSGGTDTQY
j_gene: TRBJ2-3
v_gene: TRBV7-6
len: 14

CDR3aa: AWTIGFSYEQY
j_gene: TRBJ2-7
v_gene: TRBV30
len: 11

CDR3aa: ASSLGFGSREAF
j_gene: TRBJ1-1
v_gene: TRBV7-9
len: 12

CDR3aa: ASSQETWDRGTYEQY
j_gene: TRBJ2-7
v_gene: TRBV4-3
len: 15

CDR3aa: AWDRGDTEAF
j_gene: TRBJ1-1
v_gene: TRBV30
len: 10

CDR3aa: ASSSPGSPRGISYTRGYT
j_gene: TRBJ1-2
v_gene: TRBV5-1
len: 18

CDR3aa: ASSPTSGGTYEQY
j_gene: TRBJ2-7
v_gene: TRBV18
len: 13

CDR3aa: ASTFLYEQY
j_gene: TRBJ2-7
v_gene: TRBV2
len: 9

CDR3aa: ASSLKSASGGYNEQF
j_gene: TRBJ2-1
v_gene: TRBV5-4
len: 15

CDR3aa: ASSEVSPPGELF
j_gene: TRBJ2-2
v_gene: TRBV6-1
len: 12

CDR3aa: ASSLLAGSNEKLF
j_gene: TRBJ1-4
v_gene: TRBV28
len: 13

CDR3aa: ASSLGGSTNEKLF
j_gene: TRBJ1-4
v_gene: TRBV7-8
len: 13

CDR3aa: ASSQRGTGGYEQY
j_gene: TRBJ2-7
v_gene: TRBV13
len: 13

CDR3aa: ASSEHGYQETQY
j_gene: TRBJ2-5
v_gene: TRBV6-1
len: 12